Shown below are 12 T cell receptor beta chains from a single sample sequenced in a study of T-cell reconstitution after alpha-beta-depleted transplantation in children. Unique molecular identifiers were used in preparing the TCRbeta library. TCRdb fed the PCR reads into MiXCR, producing one record per CDR3 protein. The table shows around 960,000 distinct CDR3 sequences, with roughly 31% occurring only once. The material was PBMCs, mostly from graft donor cells, obtained 360 days after TCRalphabeta/CD19-depleted stem cell transplant. Receptor source: a boy less than two years old who had a stem cell transplant for SCID, so the T cells may come from the graft donor.

This clonotype was detected only a few times. The rearrangement joins TRBV5-1 to TRBJ1-6, with a tentative D call TRBD1 (5 bases). Germline CDR1 and CDR2: SGHRS and YFSETQ. CDR3 length equals 16 residues. V shed 3 bases and J shed 0 bases, with 10 bases lying between them. Written as DNA, the CDR3 is TGCGCCAGCAGCTCCACGACAGTCTCCTATAATTCACCCCTCCACTTT. This sequence encodes CASSSTTVSYNSPLHF.

The chain is built from TRBV5-6 and TRBJ2-2; tentatively, D is TRBD1 (6 bases). Trimming pared 5 bases from V and 4 bases from J, leaving 15 bases between. The CDR3 runs to 15 residues. Germline V gene sequence: CDR1 SGHDT, CDR2 YYEEEE. The DNA for the CDR3 is TGTGCCAGCAGACGACTTACAGGGACCACCGGGGAGCTGTTTTTT. Its protein is CASRRLTGTTGELFF.

In this sample, this clonotype turned up a few times. The chain is built from TRBV28 and TRBJ2-5, with 7 bases fitting TRBD2. The CDR3 consists of 17 residues. Trimming at V came to 8 bases and at J to 3 bases, leaving 18 bases not matched to a gene. The V gene's germline CDR1 is MDHEN and CDR2 SYDVKM. The CDR3 bases are TGTGCCAGCGATTCCCCCTCAGCTAGCGGATTGAAAGAGACCCAGTACTTC. Protein sequence: CASDSPSASGLKETQYF.

The rearrangement links TRBV7-8 to TRBJ2-1, with D tentatively TRBD2 (6 bases). The CDR3 is 16 amino acids. Germline V lookup: CDR1 SGHVS, CDR2 FQNEAQ. V was trimmed by 0 bases and J by 5 bases, leaving 14 bases between them. CDR3 nucleotide sequence: TGTGCCAGCAGCTTAGCGGTAATAGCGGTGAACAATGAGCAGTTCTTC. It translates to CASSLAVIAVNNEQFF.

This clonotype was observed a handful of times. The chain has TRBV5-1 and TRBJ2-1; 13 bases match TRBD2. The CDR3 spans 19 residues. Germline CDR1 and CDR2: SGHRS and YFSETQ. V dropped 7 bases and J dropped 0; count of bases not matched to a gene: 13. CDR3: CASGQQGLAGSYSYNEQFF. CDR3 in DNA: TGCGCCAGCGGACAACAGGGACTAGCGGGGTCGTACTCCTACAATGAGCAGTTCTTC.

J is TRBJ2-5 and V is TRBV29-1, with D possibly being TRBD1 or TRBD2 (5 bases each). Trimming removed 4 bases from V and 5 bases from J, with 17 bases in between. There are 14 residues in the CDR3. Looked up from germline, CDR1 is SQVTM and CDR2 is ANQGSEA. The CDR3 DNA reads as TGCAGCGTTGGAGGGGTTTGGAAGGCGGAGACCCAGTACTTC. Protein product: CSVGGVWKAETQYF.

This chain links TRBV5-6 with TRBJ2-3; no clear D. The CDR3 is made up of 13 amino acids. Germline lookup yields CDR1 SGHDT and CDR2 YYEEEE. V was shortened by 2 bases and J by 1 base, with 5 bases between the two germline ends. The DNA for the CDR3 is TGTGCCAGCAGCTTTTTACGCACAGATACGCAGTATTTT. Its translation: CASSFLRTDTQYF.

The V call is TRBV20-1, the J call TRBJ1-1; TRBD1 is a possible D gene (6 bases). Trimming removed 1 base from V and 3 bases from J, with 9 bases in between. The CDR3 contains 13 residues. CDR1 DFQATT and CDR2 SNEGSKA come from the germline V gene (reference sequence). In nucleotides, the CDR3 is TGCAGTGCTAGAGCAGGGGCGGACACTGAAGCTTTCTTT. It translates to CSARAGADTEAFF.

The gene calls are TRBV4-1 and TRBJ1-6; D unclear. From germline, CDR1 is MGHRA and CDR2 YSYEKL. The V end lost 9 bases, the J end lost 6 bases, and 18 bases lay between the germline ends. This CDR3 spans 15 amino acids. The CDR3 bases are TGCGCCAGTCGGAGGGTCACAGAGTCTAATTCACCCCTCCACTTT. This codes for CASRRVTESNSPLHF.

This clonotype was detected only a few times. The chain uses TRBV15 and TRBJ2-5; 10 bases map to TRBD2. There are 16 residues in the CDR3. The ends lost 1 base at V and 4 bases at J; junction bases unmatched: 6. Germline CDR1 reads LNHNV; CDR2 reads YYDKDF (reference sequence). The CDR3 loop is CATSRGASGGVETQYF. As DNA, the CDR3 is TGTGCCACCAGCAGAGGTGCTAGCGGGGGAGTAGAGACCCAGTACTTC.

The sample holds a few counts of this clonotype. CDR3 residues: CASSPPGQGENYGYTF. The CDR3 coding sequence is TGTGCCAGCAGTCCACCCGGACAGGGGGAAAACTATGGCTACACCTTC. The chain joins TRBV12-3 or TRBV12-4 to TRBJ1-2; 10 nucleotides align to TRBD1. Germline trimming cut 5 bases from V and 2 bases from J; bases unmatched to any gene: 8. There are 16 residues in the CDR3.

This chain connects TRBV29-1 to TRBJ2-1, with a possible D match to TRBD1 (6 bases). Germline V lookup: CDR1 SQVTM, CDR2 ANQGSEA. The V gene lost 6 bases and the J gene lost 1 base, with 13 bases spanning the gap. The CDR3 extends over 14 amino acids. In DNA, the CDR3 is TGCAGCGTAAGACATACAGGGTCCTACAATGAGCAGTTCTTC. Protein sequence: CSVRHTGSYNEQFF.